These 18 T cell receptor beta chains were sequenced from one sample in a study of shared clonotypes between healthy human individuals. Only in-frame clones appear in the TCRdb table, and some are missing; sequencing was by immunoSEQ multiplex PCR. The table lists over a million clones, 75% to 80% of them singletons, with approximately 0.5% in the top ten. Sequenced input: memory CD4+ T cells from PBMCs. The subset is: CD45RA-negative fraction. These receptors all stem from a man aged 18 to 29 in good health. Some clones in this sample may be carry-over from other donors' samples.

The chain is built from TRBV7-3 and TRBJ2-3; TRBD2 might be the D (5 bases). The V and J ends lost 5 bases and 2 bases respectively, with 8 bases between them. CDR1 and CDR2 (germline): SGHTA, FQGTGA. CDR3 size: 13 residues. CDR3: CASSPTITDTQYF. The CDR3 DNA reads TGTGCCAGCAGCCCGACTATCACAGATACGCAGTATTTT.

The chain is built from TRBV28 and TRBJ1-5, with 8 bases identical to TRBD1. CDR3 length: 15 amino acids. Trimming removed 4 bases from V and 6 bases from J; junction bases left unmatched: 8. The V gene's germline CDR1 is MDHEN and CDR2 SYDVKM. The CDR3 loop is CASSSDGQGSQPQHF. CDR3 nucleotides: TGTGCCAGCAGTTCGGACGGACAGGGTAGTCAGCCCCAGCATTTT.

CDR3 in amino acids: CASTFRTEAFF. The CDR3, as DNA: TGTGCCAGCACCTTTAGAACTGAAGCTTTCTTT. The rearrangement joins TRBV28 to TRBJ1-1; the D is unclear. Germline CDR1 and CDR2: MDHEN and SYDVKM. V was clipped by 7 bases and J by 5 bases, with 8 bases between them. This CDR3 has 11 residues.

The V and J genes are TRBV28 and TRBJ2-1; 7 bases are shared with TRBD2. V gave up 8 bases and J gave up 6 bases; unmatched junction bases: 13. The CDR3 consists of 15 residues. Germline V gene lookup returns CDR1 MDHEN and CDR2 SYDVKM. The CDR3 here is CASRKPTGGSNEQFF. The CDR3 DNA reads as TGTGCCAGCCGAAAACCCACGGGGGGATCCAATGAGCAGTTCTTC.

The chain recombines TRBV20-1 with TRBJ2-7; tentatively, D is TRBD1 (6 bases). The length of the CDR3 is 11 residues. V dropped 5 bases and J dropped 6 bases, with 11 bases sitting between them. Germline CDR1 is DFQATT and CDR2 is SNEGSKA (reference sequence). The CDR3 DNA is TGCAGTGCTGGGACATTCGGCGAGCAGTACTTC. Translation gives CSAGTFGEQYF.

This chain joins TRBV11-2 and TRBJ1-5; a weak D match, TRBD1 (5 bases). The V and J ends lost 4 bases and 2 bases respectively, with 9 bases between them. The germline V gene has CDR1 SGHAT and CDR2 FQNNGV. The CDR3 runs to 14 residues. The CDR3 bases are TGTGCCAGCAGCTCTCGGGACGGCAATCAGCCCCAGCATTTT. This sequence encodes CASSSRDGNQPQHF.

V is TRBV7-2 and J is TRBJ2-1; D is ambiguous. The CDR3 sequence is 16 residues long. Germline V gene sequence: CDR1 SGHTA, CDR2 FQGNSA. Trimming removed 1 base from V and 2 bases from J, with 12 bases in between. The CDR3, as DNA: TGTGCCAGCAGCTTAGTCAGCAGGCGTACCTACAATGAGCAGTTCTTC. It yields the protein CASSLVSRRTYNEQFF. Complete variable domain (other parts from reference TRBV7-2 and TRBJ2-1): GAGVSQSPSNKVTEKGKDVELRCDPISGHTALYWYRQSLGQGLEFLIYFQGNSAPDKSGLPSDRFSAERTGGSVSTLTIQRTQQEDSAVYLCASSLVSRRTYNEQFFGPGTRLTVL.

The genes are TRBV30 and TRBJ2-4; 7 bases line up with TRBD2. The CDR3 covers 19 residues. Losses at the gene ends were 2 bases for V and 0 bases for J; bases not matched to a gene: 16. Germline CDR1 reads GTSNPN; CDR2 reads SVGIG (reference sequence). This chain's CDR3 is CAWSRGYDTGRKAKNIQYF. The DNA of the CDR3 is TGTGCCTGGAGTAGGGGTTATGACACCGGGAGGAAAGCCAAAAACATTCAGTACTTC. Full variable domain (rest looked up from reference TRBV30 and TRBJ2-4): SQTIHQWPATLVQPVGSPLSLECTVEGTSNPNLYWYRQAAGRGLQLLFYSVGIGQISSEVPQNLSASRPQDRQFILSSKKLLLSDSGFYLCAWSRGYDTGRKAKNIQYFGAGTRLSVL.

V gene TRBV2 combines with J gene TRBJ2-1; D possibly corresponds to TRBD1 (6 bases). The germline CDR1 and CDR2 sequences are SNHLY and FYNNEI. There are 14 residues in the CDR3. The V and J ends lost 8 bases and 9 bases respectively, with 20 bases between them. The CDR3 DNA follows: TGTGCCAGCCGCATTTTTCAGGGGTTCGGTGAGCAGTTCTTC. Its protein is CASRIFQGFGEQFF.

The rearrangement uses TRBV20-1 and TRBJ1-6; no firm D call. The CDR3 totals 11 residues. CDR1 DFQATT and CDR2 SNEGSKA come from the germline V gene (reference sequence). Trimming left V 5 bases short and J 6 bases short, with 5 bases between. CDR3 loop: CSAAGNSPLHF. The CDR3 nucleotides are TGCAGTGCTGCCGGTAATTCACCCCTCCACTTT.

DNA for the CDR3: TGTGCCAGCAGCCCTTCCTGGCAGACCCCAGGGGACACTGAAGCTTTCTTT. It specifies CASSPSWQTPGDTEAFF. The chain employs TRBV14 and TRBJ1-1, with D possibly being TRBD1 (6 bases). Germline V gene sequence: CDR1 SGHDN, CDR2 FVKESK. This CDR3 contains 17 residues. V was clipped by 4 bases and J by 3 bases, with 21 bases between them.

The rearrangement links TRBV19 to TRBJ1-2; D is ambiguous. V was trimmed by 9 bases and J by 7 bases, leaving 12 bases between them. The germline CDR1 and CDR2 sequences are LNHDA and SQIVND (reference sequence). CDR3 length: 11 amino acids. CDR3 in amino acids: CASRGRVGYTF. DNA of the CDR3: TGTGCCAGCCGCGGGCGGGTTGGCTACACCTTC.

CDR3 DNA sequence: TGTGCCAGCAGTGATCAGGGTCCTCAGCCCCAGCATTTT. This gives the protein CASSDQGPQPQHF. V gene TRBV6-6 combines with J gene TRBJ1-5, with a tentative D call TRBD1 (5 bases). From germline, CDR1 is MNHNY and CDR2 SVGAGI (reference sequence). V dropped 5 bases and J dropped 6 bases, with 11 bases sitting between them. This CDR3 is built from 13 residues.

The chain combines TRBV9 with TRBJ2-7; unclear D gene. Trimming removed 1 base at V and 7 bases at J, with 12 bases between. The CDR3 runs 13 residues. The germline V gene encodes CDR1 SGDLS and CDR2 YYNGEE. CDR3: CASSVSPTREQYF. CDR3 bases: TGTGCCAGCAGCGTAAGCCCGACTCGGGAGCAGTACTTC.

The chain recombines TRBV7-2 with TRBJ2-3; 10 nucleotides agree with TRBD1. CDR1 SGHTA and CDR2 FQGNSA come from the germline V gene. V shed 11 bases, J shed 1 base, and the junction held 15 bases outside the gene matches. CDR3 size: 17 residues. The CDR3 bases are TGTGCCTCGAAGACAGGGGGCGCCCCCTCGGGCACAGATACGCAGTATTTT. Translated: CASKTGGAPSGTDTQYF.

The CDR3 DNA is TGTGCCATCAAGAGCTCCTACAATGAGCAGTTCTTC. Residues: CAIKSSYNEQFF. This rearrangement joins TRBV10-3 to TRBJ2-1; D call uncertain. The CDR3 spans 12 residues. Trimming removed 7 bases from V and 0 bases from J, with 4 bases in between. Germline lookup yields CDR1 ENHRY and CDR2 SYGVKD.

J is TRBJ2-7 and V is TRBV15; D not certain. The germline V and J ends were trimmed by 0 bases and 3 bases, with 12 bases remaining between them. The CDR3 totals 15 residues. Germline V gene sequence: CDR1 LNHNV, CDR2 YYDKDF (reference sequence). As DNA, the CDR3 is TGTGCCACCAGCAGAGATCCGGGCCGACTCTACGAGCAGTACTTC. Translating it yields CATSRDPGRLYEQYF.

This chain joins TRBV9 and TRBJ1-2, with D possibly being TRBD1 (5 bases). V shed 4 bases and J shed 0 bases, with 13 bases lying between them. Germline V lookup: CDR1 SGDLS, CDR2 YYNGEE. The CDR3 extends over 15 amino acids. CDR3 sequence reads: CASSRGTAANYGYTF. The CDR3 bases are TGTGCCAGCAGCAGAGGGACCGCTGCTAACTATGGCTACACCTTC.